These 6 T cell receptor beta chains were all obtained from the same sample, sequenced in a study of CD8 T cells in ankylosing spondylitis. A single record per CDR3 protein comes from TCRdb applying MiXCR to the 5' RACE reads. The data contain just under 350,000 distinct CDR3 sequences, about 14% of them singletons. Sequences were obtained from blood, either unsorted or a sorted T cell fraction (not recorded which). The source is a male donor with ankylosing spondylitis or in good health (not recorded which).

The sample holds a few counts of this clonotype. The genes are TRBV10-3 and TRBJ1-3, with unresolved D. V was shortened by 2 bases and J by 0 bases, with 8 bases between the two germline ends. The CDR3 contains 15 residues. The germline V gene encodes CDR1 ENHRY and CDR2 SYGVKD. The CDR3 nucleotides are TGTGCCATCAGTGAGCCCCGGAACTCTGGAAACACCATATATTTT. Translated: CAISEPRNSGNTIYF.

The rearrangement joins TRBV4-1 to TRBJ1-1, with D possibly being TRBD1 (6 bases). The ends were cut back, 4 bases at V and 4 bases at J, with 19 bases in the middle. There are 16 residues in the CDR3. The germline V gene has CDR1 MGHRA and CDR2 YSYEKL. The CDR3 region has the DNA TGCGCCAGCAGCCGCCAGGAGGGGGGGGCGAGCACTGAAGCTTTCTTT. Its protein product is CASSRQEGGASTEAFF.

The rearrangement links TRBV3-1 to TRBJ1-3; 8 positions agree with TRBD1. This CDR3 has 18 residues. J gave up 0 bases and V 4 bases, and 11 bases lay outside the gene matches. Germline CDR1 and CDR2: LGHDT and YNNKEL (reference sequence). Here the CDR3 DNA reads TGTGCCAGCAGCCTCTTACCCGGGACAGGTATCTCTGGAAACACCATATATTTT. Translation gives CASSLLPGTGISGNTIYF.

This clonotype appeared a few times. The chain is built from TRBV5-1 and TRBJ2-3; 8 positions agree with TRBD2. V trimming: 3 bases; J trimming: 3 bases; junction bases outside the gene matches: 9. The CDR3 loop spans 16 amino acids. Per the germline V gene, CDR1 is SGHRS and CDR2 is YFSETQ. The CDR3 reads CASSSLREGGTDTQYF. The DNA of the CDR3 is TGCGCCAGCAGCTCCCTCCGGGAGGGCGGTACAGATACGCAGTATTTT.

At least ten counts were recorded for this clonotype. As DNA, the CDR3 is TGTGCCAGCAGCTTGCCGGCGGCGAGGCCTTATGGCTACACCTTC. It specifies CASSLPAARPYGYTF. The chain uses TRBV5-6 and TRBJ1-2, with D unclear. CDR1 and CDR2 (germline): SGHDT, YYEEEE. Trimming cost V 1 base and J 5 bases, with 15 bases left between them. CDR3 length: 15 amino acids.

This clonotype was seen only a few times. This sequence joins TRBV9 and TRBJ1-4, with TRBD1 identical over 8 bases. Germline CDR1 and CDR2: SGDLS and YYNGEE. CDR3 length: 16 amino acids. The V gene end was trimmed by 4 bases and the J gene end by 8 bases; junction bases not matched to a gene: 13. CDR3 coding DNA: TGTGCCAGCAGCCTGGGGACAGGCGTTATGGGGGAAAAACTGTTTTTT. Translation gives CASSLGTGVMGEKLFF.